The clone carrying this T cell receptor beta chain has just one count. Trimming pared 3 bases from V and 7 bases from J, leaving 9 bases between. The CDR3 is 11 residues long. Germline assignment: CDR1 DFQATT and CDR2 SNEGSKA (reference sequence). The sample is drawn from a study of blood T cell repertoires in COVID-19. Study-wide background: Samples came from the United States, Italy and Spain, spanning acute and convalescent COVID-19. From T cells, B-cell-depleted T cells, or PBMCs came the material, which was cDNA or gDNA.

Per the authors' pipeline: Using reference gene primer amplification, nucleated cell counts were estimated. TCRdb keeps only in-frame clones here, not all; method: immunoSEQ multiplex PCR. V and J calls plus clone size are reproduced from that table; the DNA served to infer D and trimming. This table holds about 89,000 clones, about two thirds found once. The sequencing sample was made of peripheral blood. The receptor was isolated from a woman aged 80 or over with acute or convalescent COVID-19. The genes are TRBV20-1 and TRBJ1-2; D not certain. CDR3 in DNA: TGCAGTGCTAGGGGCCCGGCTGGCTACACCTTC. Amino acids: CSARGPAGYTF.